The clone carrying this TCR beta chain occurred many times. What it binds is not known. CDR3 length: 12 amino acids. Trimming removed 4 bases at V and 4 bases at J, with 8 bases between. The germline gives CDR1 SNHLY, CDR2 FYNNEI. The source of the PBMCs was approximately 10 ml of fresh peripheral blood. The entry originates in a study of Graves' ophthalmopathy and Graves' hyperthyroidism. About the study: Ahead of any treatment, peripheral blood was obtained at the initial diagnosis. Study results and limitations: Ophthalmopathy was separated from stable hyperthyroidism by a 13-signature model with approximately 90% sensitivity and approximately 81% specificity. Detected in blood as well were most expanded thyroid clonotypes with frequency above 0.001.

Amplified material comprised TCR beta CDR3 regions derived from RNA transcripts. Amplification began with first-round RT-PCR using HTBI primers, then second-round multiplex PCR was performed. A single record per CDR3 protein comes from TCRdb applying MiXCR to the multiplex PCR reads. The profile shows 300,000 to 350,000 distinct CDR3 sequences, 15% to 20% of them singletons. This rearrangement joins TRBV2 to TRBJ2-7, with no clear D. The receptor comes from an adult man with Graves' ophthalmopathy. Material for sequencing was peripheral blood. As DNA, the CDR3 is TGTGCCAGCAGTGGGTCTCCGTACGAGCAGTACTTC. Translation: CASSGSPYEQYF.